This TCR beta chain was observed in a study of T cell responses to AZD1222 COVID-19 vaccine. Looking at the study overall: Combined were second doses at about 4 or about 12 weeks. Study-level findings and limits: At baseline, just five to seven AZD1222 recipients tested seropositive. Vaccination with two AZD1222 doses was followed by a rise in Spike-specific TCR breadth and depth.

CDR1 and CDR2 (germline): MDHEN, SYDVKM. This CDR3 contains 14 residues. J was trimmed by 1 base and V by 8 bases; bases with no gene match: 7. With respect to this clone: Antigen unknown.

The method was immunoSEQ multiplex PCR; TCRdb's version includes in-frame clones alone and lacks a portion of them. The top ten hold around 4.3% of the sample, which has about 110,000 clones, 87% seen once. This TCR was recovered from an adult in good health. Sample: peripheral blood, taken on day 0 of AZD1222 vaccination. This chain joins TRBV28 and TRBJ1-1, with 7 bases fitting TRBD1. CDR3 in DNA: TGTGCCAGCCTCCCGGGACAGACGAACACTGAAGCTTTCTTT. This gives the protein CASLPGQTNTEAFF.